The 9 T cell receptor beta chains presented below share a single source sample, sequenced in a study of T cell changes during pregnancy in multiple sclerosis. Repertoires were generated with immunoSEQ multiplex PCR, while TCRdb's copy carries only in-frame clones and drops some. The table shows some 90,000 clones, with 92% occurring only once. The sample here was peripheral blood, taken in the first trimester of pregnancy. These receptors originate from a female donor with multiple sclerosis, enrolled in a pregnancy study.

This chain uses TRBV28 with TRBJ1-5, with 7 positions matching TRBD1. Trimming cost V 1 base and J 1 base; bases outside gene matches: 4. This CDR3 spans 16 amino acids. Germline V lookup: CDR1 MDHEN, CDR2 SYDVKM. Written as DNA, the CDR3 is TGTGCCAGCAGTTTATTATCAGGGGGAAGCAATCAGCCCCAGCATTTT. Its protein is CASSLLSGGSNQPQHF.

The genes are TRBV7-6 and TRBJ1-3, with a weak D call TRBD1 (5 bases). The CDR3 has 17 amino acids. Germline V CDR1 and CDR2: SGHVS, FNYEAQ. The V end was cut by 5 bases, the J end by 4 bases, with 21 bases between. CDR3 sequence (DNA): TGTGCCAGCAGCATACGGCCCAATGGGGCAGGAGGAAACACCATATATTTT. This encodes CASSIRPNGAGGNTIYF.

V is TRBV10-1 and J is TRBJ2-1; 7 nucleotides line up with TRBD2. V shed 5 bases, J shed 0 bases, and the junction held 4 bases outside the gene matches. The CDR3 loop spans 15 amino acids. Germline values: CDR1 WNHNN, CDR2 SYGVQD (reference sequence). CDR3 DNA sequence: TGCGCCAGCAGTAAGAAGCGGGACTCCTACAATGAGCAGTTCTTC. This gives the protein CASSKKRDSYNEQFF.

The V call is TRBV7-9, the J call TRBJ1-3, with D possibly TRBD1 on 6 matching bases. The CDR3 totals 15 residues. V lost 5 bases and J 1 base, leaving 12 bases between the germline ends. From germline, CDR1 is SEHNR and CDR2 FQNEAQ (reference sequence). For the CDR3, the DNA is TGTGCCAGCAGCCCCGGACAGACTTCTGGAAACACCATATATTTT. This codes for CASSPGQTSGNTIYF. Supplemented by reference TRBV7-9 and TRBJ1-3, the full variable domain reads DTGVSQNPRHKITKRGQNVTFRCDPISEHNRLYWYRQTLGQGPEFLTYFQNEAQLEKSRLLSDRFSAERPKGSFSTLEIQRTEQGDSAMYLCASSPGQTSGNTIYFGEGSWLTVV.

This chain connects TRBV19 to TRBJ2-7; TRBD2 is a possible D gene (5 bases). The CDR3 is 13 amino acids. Germline V gives CDR1 LNHDA, CDR2 SQIVND (reference sequence). With 3 bases removed from V and 10 bases from J, the gap between germline ends came to 16 bases. CDR3 in DNA: TGTGCCAGTAGTATTTTATTGGAGCGGCCACAGTACTTC. Translated, it gives CASSILLERPQYF.

The rearrangement links TRBV6-1 to TRBJ1-5; 10 bases map to TRBD1. The CDR3 is made up of 18 amino acids. CDR1 and CDR2 (germline): MNHNS, SASEGT. With V trimmed by 4 bases and J by 0 bases, 9 bases remained unmatched. CDR3 sequence (DNA): TGTGCCAGCAGTGGGGAGACAGGGGGCTTAAATAGCAATCAGCCCCAGCATTTT. It codes for CASSGETGGLNSNQPQHF.

J is TRBJ2-5 and V is TRBV7-9; TRBD2 agrees at 12 bases. From germline, CDR1 is SEHNR and CDR2 FQNEAQ (reference sequence). The CDR3 covers 15 residues. J was trimmed by 1 base and V by 4 bases; bases with no gene match: 1. CDR3 coding DNA: TGTGCCAGCAGCTCGACTAGCGGGAGCCAAGAGACCCAGTACTTC. It codes for CASSSTSGSQETQYF.

The chain recombines TRBV6-1 with TRBJ2-1; TRBD2 aligns across 9 bases. The CDR3 is 16 amino acids. Germline assignment: CDR1 MNHNS and CDR2 SASEGT. V lost 1 base and J lost 3; bases outside the gene matches: 4. The DNA for the CDR3 is TGTGCCAGCAGTGAAGAGCTAGCGGGATACTACAATGAGCAGTTCTTC. Its protein product is CASSEELAGYYNEQFF.

Details on this clone: The junction departs from the called germline gene at one end, perhaps through a read error. The chain links TRBV18 to TRBJ1-1; tentatively, D is TRBD1 (6 bases). This CDR3 has 16 residues. CDR1 and CDR2 from the germline V gene are KGHSH and LQKENI. This chain's CDR3 is CASSQNSRTVKTEAFF. The CDR3 DNA is TGTGCCAGCTCACAGAATTCCCGGACAGTGAAAACTGAAGCTTTCTTT.